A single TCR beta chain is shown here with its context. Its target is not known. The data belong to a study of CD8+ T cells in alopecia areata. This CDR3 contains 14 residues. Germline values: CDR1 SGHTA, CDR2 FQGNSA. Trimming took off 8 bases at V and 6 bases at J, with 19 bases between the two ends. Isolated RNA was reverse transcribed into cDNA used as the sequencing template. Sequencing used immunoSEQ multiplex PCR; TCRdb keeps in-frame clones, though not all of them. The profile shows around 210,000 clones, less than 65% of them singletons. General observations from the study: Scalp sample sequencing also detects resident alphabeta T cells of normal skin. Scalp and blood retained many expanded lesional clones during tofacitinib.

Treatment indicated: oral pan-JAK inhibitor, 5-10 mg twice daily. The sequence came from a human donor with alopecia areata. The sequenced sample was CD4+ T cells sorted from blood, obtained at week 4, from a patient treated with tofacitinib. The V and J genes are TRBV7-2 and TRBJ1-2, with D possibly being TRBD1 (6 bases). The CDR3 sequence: CASGLRGSLDGYTF. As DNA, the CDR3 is TGTGCCAGCGGACTAAGGGGGTCTCTTGATGGCTACACCTTC.